This entry features one T cell receptor (beta chain) sequence. Its antigen is not identified. This sample was taken from a study of shared clonotypes between healthy human individuals. The V gene's germline CDR1 is MGHRA and CDR2 YSYEKL. With 2 bases removed from V and 8 bases from J, the gap between germline ends came to 12 bases. The CDR3 is made up of 14 amino acids. The assay ran at deep level. Original analysis: Filtering differed since immunoSEQ provided only junctions, with no quality scores. Only in-frame clones appear in the TCRdb table, and some are missing; sequencing was by immunoSEQ multiplex PCR. That table furnishes V, J and clone size, whereas the DNA furnished D and trimming. The sample carries nearly 2 million clones, about 95% recorded once. Study-level results: Estimated clonotype richness was generally higher in naive than memory subsets.

Positive CCR7 selection of CD45RO-negative cells yielded the naive CD8 cells, and terminally differentiated effector memory CD45RA+ cells were excluded. Donors comprised only Caucasian adults living in Nashville, Tennessee. The rearrangement uses TRBV4-1 and TRBJ2-2, with D tentatively TRBD2 (5 bases). Sequencing used naive CD8+ T cells sorted from blood. The source is a man younger than 35 in good health. The CDR3 region has the DNA TGCGCCAGCAGCCAACTAGCCGTTTCAGGGGAGCTGTTTTTT. It encodes CASSQLAVSGELFF.